The source of this T cell receptor (beta chain) is a study of blood T cells in healthy people across ages. In the case of this clonotype: Its antigen is as yet unknown.

A second PCR of roughly 6 to 12 cycles used a sample-barcoded 5' primer and a J-beta primer mix. A tag from a template-switch adaptor with 12 random nucleotides marked each cDNA molecule. TCRdb re-derived calls from the 5' RACE reads in MiXCR, one entry per CDR3 protein. The profile shows over a million distinct CDR3 sequences, 35% to 45% of them singletons. Trimming shortened V by 0 bases and J by 5 bases, and 3 bases separated the two germline ends. The CDR3 has 12 amino acids. CDR1 is LNHDA and CDR2 is SQIVND in the germline V gene (reference sequence). Findings and limits, study-wide: More naive CD4+ cells and higher diversity marked long-lived donors relative to aged donors. No conclusive comparison of naive versus antigen-experienced cells was possible with unsorted PBMCs.

The TCR sequence derives from a woman between 18 and 30 years old in good health. The chain recombines TRBV19 with TRBJ2-3; no firm D call. Sequenced sample: blood. The CDR3 is CASSIDGDTQYF. DNA of the CDR3: TGTGCCAGTAGTATAGATGGAGATACGCAGTATTTT.